One sample yielded the 13 T cell receptor beta chains listed below, sequenced in a study of cytomegalovirus exposure and HLA in healthy donors. PCR employed 60 Vbeta and 13 Jbeta primers. Data came from immunoSEQ multiplex PCR; TCRdb stores just in-frame clones and leaves some out. Of around 140,000 clones listed, over 60% are singletons. The sequencing input was PBMCs. The receptors were gathered from a man aged 35 to 55 in good health and CMV-seronegative.

The chain uses TRBV10-3 and TRBJ2-2, with 7 bases aligning to TRBD1. V trimming: 2 bases; J trimming: 1 base; junction bases outside the gene matches: 1. The germline V gene encodes CDR1 ENHRY and CDR2 SYGVKD. CDR3 length: 15 amino acids. The CDR3 DNA reads TGTGCCATCAGTGAGGGACAGGTGAACACCGGGGAGCTGTTTTTT. The encoded protein is CAISEGQVNTGELFF.

V gene TRBV19 combines with J gene TRBJ2-7, with TRBD2 matching 14 bases. CDR1 is LNHDA, CDR2 SQIVND, per germline (reference sequence). The CDR3 is 13 amino acids. With 10 bases clipped from V and 3 bases from J, the junction kept 2 bases outside the gene matches. CDR3 protein: CATGLAGGYEQYF. In DNA form, the CDR3 reads TGTGCCACCGGACTAGCGGGGGGCTACGAGCAGTACTTC.

The table lists this clone with a few counts. The chain links TRBV19 to TRBJ2-5; tentatively, D is TRBD1 (6 bases). The CDR3 covers 13 residues. V was shortened by 3 bases and J by 8 bases, with 13 bases between the two germline ends. The germline gives CDR1 LNHDA, CDR2 SQIVND (reference sequence). This CDR3 reads CASSMGLRGTQYF. The CDR3 nucleotides are TGTGCCAGTAGTATGGGCCTCAGGGGTACCCAGTACTTC. Full variable domain (missing parts from reference TRBV19 and TRBJ2-5): DGGITQSPKYLFRKEGQNVTLSCEQNLNHDAMYWYRQDPGQGLRLIYYSQIVNDFQKGDIAEGYSVSREKKESFPLTVTSAQKNPTAFYLCASSMGLRGTQYFGPGTRLLVL.

The chain links TRBV21-1 to TRBJ2-2; the table's D call, TRBD2, has no DNA check behind it. TRBV21-1 is listed as a pseudogene. The CDR3 runs to 13 residues. DNA of the CDR3: TGTGCCAGCAGCAAACCCTACACCGGGGAGCTGTTTTTT. Translation gives CASSKPYTGELFF.

This clone was counted a single time. This chain links TRBV30 with TRBJ1-5; TRBD1 matches 12 bases. The germline V gene encodes CDR1 GTSNPN and CDR2 SVGIG (reference sequence). This CDR3 comprises 17 residues. The J segment lost 2 bases and the V segment lost 0 bases, leaving 5 bases of the junction unmatched. As DNA, the CDR3 is TGTGCCTGGAGTGTATGGGACAGGGGGCTTTGCAATCAGCCCCAGCATTTT. Protein product: CAWSVWDRGLCNQPQHF. The full variable domain, with the rest looked up from reference TRBV30 and TRBJ1-5, is SQTIHQWPATLVQPVGSPLSLECTVEGTSNPNLYWYRQAAGRGLQLLFYSVGIGQISSEVPQNLSASRPQDRQFILSSKKLLLSDSGFYLCAWSVWDRGLCNQPQHFGDGTRLSIL.

V and J are TRBV9 and TRBJ2-1; 7 bases line up with TRBD1. CDR3 size: 15 residues. Germline values: CDR1 SGDLS, CDR2 YYNGEE. Trimming removed 1 base from V and 4 bases from J; junction bases left unmatched: 5. CDR3 DNA: TGTGCCAGCAGCGTACGTACAGGGGATTACAATGAGCAGTTCTTC. Residues: CASSVRTGDYNEQFF.

The chain has TRBV14 and TRBJ2-3, with TRBD2 as a possible D gene (8 bases). CDR1 is SGHDN, CDR2 FVKESK, per germline. The CDR3 spans 16 residues. V lost 2 bases and J 1 base, leaving 13 bases between the germline ends. The CDR3 DNA reads TGTGCCAGCAGCCAAACGGGAGGGGGCGGCACAGATACGCAGTATTTT. Its protein is CASSQTGGGGTDTQYF.

The rearrangement links TRBV4-2 to TRBJ1-6; D uncertain. CDR1 and CDR2 from the germline V gene are LGHNA and YNFKEQ. The CDR3 is 14 amino acids. Deletions cut 0 bases from V and 7 bases from J, with 7 bases between. The DNA for the CDR3 is TGTGCCAGCAGCCAAGATGAAGAGAATTCACCCCTCCACTTT. Its translation is CASSQDEENSPLHF.

The sample holds a few counts of this clone. CDR3 residues: CASSFLLAVSDTQYF. The CDR3 coding sequence is TGTGCCAGCAGTTTCTTACTAGCGGTTTCTGATACGCAGTATTTT. The chain recombines TRBV28 with TRBJ2-3, with TRBD2 matching over 8 bases. V was pared by 3 bases and J by 6 bases, with 8 bases of the junction left unmatched. This CDR3 is 15 amino acids long. CDR1 MDHEN and CDR2 SYDVKM come from the germline V gene.

This chain links TRBV7-3 with TRBJ2-3, with TRBD1 matching 11 bases. V dropped 5 bases and J dropped 2; count of bases not matched to a gene: 9. The CDR3 length is 17 residues. Germline assignment: CDR1 SGHTA and CDR2 FQGTGA. The DNA for the CDR3 is TGTGCCAGCAGCCCCCGGGGGACAGGGGGGCCCACAGATACGCAGTATTTT. This codes for CASSPRGTGGPTDTQYF.

The sample holds one count of this clone. The rearrangement joins TRBV18 to TRBJ1-3; no definite D call. The germline CDR1 and CDR2 sequences are KGHSH and LQKENI. V was pared by 3 bases and J by 5 bases, with 11 bases between. The CDR3 length is 14 residues. Here the CDR3 reads CASSPNRNRNTIYF. Written as DNA, the CDR3 is TGTGCCAGCTCACCCAACAGAAATCGAAACACCATATATTTT.

V is TRBV4-1 and J is TRBJ1-2, with TRBD1 matching 7 bases. Germline V gives CDR1 MGHRA, CDR2 YSYEKL. The CDR3 loop spans 14 amino acids. Trimming cost V 3 bases and J 4 bases; bases outside gene matches: 5. CDR3 in DNA: TGCGCCAGCAGCCAGGCGACAGGGACCTATGGCTACACCTTC. Translating it yields CASSQATGTYGYTF.

The rearrangement joins TRBV14 to TRBJ1-1; D is possibly TRBD1 (6 bases). CDR3 length: 16 amino acids. Germline loops: CDR1 SGHDN, CDR2 FVKESK. The germline V and J ends were trimmed by 4 bases and 1 base, with 16 bases remaining between them. CDR3 loop: CASSPTHGGANTEAFF. The CDR3 coding sequence is TGTGCCAGCAGCCCTACACACGGGGGGGCGAACACTGAAGCTTTCTTT.